This T cell receptor beta chain was found in a study of Graves' ophthalmopathy and Graves' hyperthyroidism. Amplification of TCR beta CDR3 regions used RNA transcripts. Second-round multiplex PCR came after a first-round RT-PCR that employed HTBI primers. TCRdb re-derived calls from the multiplex PCR reads in MiXCR, one entry per CDR3 protein. The sample contains about 740,000 distinct CDR3 sequences, 35% to 50% of which appear only once. The CDR3 is 13 residues long. V was pared by 1 base and J by 5 bases, with 8 bases between. Looked up from germline, CDR1 is SGHTA and CDR2 is FQGNSA. As regards this clonotype: Its antigen is unknown. Given a much more abundant clone one base away, this may be a read error.

Findings and caveats of the study: Among thyroid clonotypes expanded above 0.001 frequency, most also appeared in blood. With 60% to 71% sensitivity and 72.22% specificity, the model predicted ophthalmopathy progression.

Pregnant or lactating patients and those with other autoimmune diseases or uncontrolled infections were excluded. The rearrangement uses TRBV7-2 and TRBJ1-2, with no clear D. The receptor's source is an adult man with Graves' ophthalmopathy. Sequencing was carried out using peripheral blood. Written as DNA, the CDR3 is TGTGCCAGCAGCTTAGTTTTCGGTTATGGCTACACCTTC. Protein: CASSLVFGYGYTF.